These 14 T cell receptor beta chains were sequenced from one sample in a study of cytomegalovirus exposure and HLA in healthy donors. 13 Jbeta primers and 60 Vbeta primers were used for the PCR. The repertoire was sequenced with immunoSEQ multiplex PCR; TCRdb's copy has only in-frame clones and lacks some. The sample comprises roughly 100,000 clones, around 75% of which are singletons, and about 10% rests with the top ten. The sequencing input was PBMCs. These receptors were obtained from a man aged 50 to 60 in good health and CMV-seronegative.

The CDR3: CASVRDSTFHGYTF. In nucleotides, the CDR3 is TGTGCCAGCGTCCGGGACAGCACCTTCCATGGCTACACCTTC. The chain joins TRBV2 to TRBJ1-2; 7 bases agree with TRBD1. CDR3 length: 14 amino acids. Trimming removed 8 bases from V and 6 bases from J; junction bases left unmatched: 12. Per germline, CDR1 SNHLY and CDR2 FYNNEI. The full variable domain, its missing parts supplied by reference TRBV2 and TRBJ1-2, is EPEVTQTPSHQVTQMGQEVILRCVPISNHLYFYWYRQILGQKVEFLVSFYNNEISEKSEIFDDQFSVERPDGSNFTLKIRSTKLEDSAMYFCASVRDSTFHGYTFGSGTRLTVV.

This chain uses TRBV28 with TRBJ2-6, with 12 bases matching TRBD1. Germline CDR1 MDHEN, CDR2 SYDVKM. The CDR3 totals 17 residues. J gave up 3 bases and V 6 bases, and 6 bases lay outside the gene matches. CDR3 sequence (DNA): TGTGCCAGCAGACCGGGACAGGGGGCGCTTGGGGCCAACGTCCTGACTTTC. It translates to CASRPGQGALGANVLTF.

The gene calls are TRBV19 and TRBJ1-1; 7 positions match TRBD1. This CDR3 contains 14 residues. Per the germline V gene, CDR1 is LNHDA and CDR2 is SQIVND (reference sequence). After removal of 8 bases from V and 1 base from J, the junction contained 7 bases not matched to a gene. The CDR3, as DNA: TGTGCCAGTTTACAGGGGAGAGGGAACACTGAAGCTTTCTTT. This translates into CASLQGRGNTEAFF.

The V and J genes are TRBV30 and TRBJ1-6, with D unclear. The germline V and J ends were trimmed by 6 bases and 2 bases, with 11 bases remaining between them. Germline CDR1 and CDR2: GTSNPN and SVGIG (reference sequence). This CDR3 is built from 14 residues. In nucleotides, the CDR3 is TGTGCCTGTGAGGGAACCGCCTATAATTCACCCCTCCACTTT. Amino acids: CACEGTAYNSPLHF.

The chain combines TRBV27 with TRBJ2-3; 8 nucleotides agree with TRBD1. V was clipped by 6 bases and J by 7 bases; unmatched bases: 9. There are 14 residues in the CDR3. Germline CDR1 MNHEY, CDR2 SMNVEV (reference sequence). The DNA for the CDR3 is TGTGCCAGCAGGACGGACAGGGATCGGCATACGCAGTATTTT. Its translation is CASRTDRDRHTQYF.

This clone appeared once. The gene calls are TRBV7-9 and TRBJ1-2, with 7 bases that match TRBD1. Germline V gene data show CDR1 as SEHNR and CDR2 as FQNEAQ (reference sequence). V was clipped by 9 bases and J by 8 bases; unmatched bases: 15. The CDR3 has 14 residues. CDR3 sequence reads: CASTPGQMSMGYTF. DNA for the CDR3: TGTGCCAGTACACCGGGACAGATGTCTATGGGCTACACCTTC.

This clone was found a few times. The V gene is TRBV30, the J gene TRBJ1-1, with TRBD1 matching 8 bases. Germline CDR1 and CDR2: GTSNPN and SVGIG (reference sequence). The CDR3 length is 15 residues. V gave up 6 bases and J gave up 2 bases; unmatched junction bases: 11. The CDR3 region has the DNA TGTGCCTGCCAATTCCCCGGGACAGGTAACACTGAAGCTTTCTTT. It yields the protein CACQFPGTGNTEAFF.

In nucleotides, the CDR3 is TGTGCCAGCAGCCTGGGACAGCCCTACGAGCAGTACTTC. Amino acids: CASSLGQPYEQYF. The chain joins TRBV7-2 to TRBJ2-7; 7 positions agree with TRBD1. Germline V gives CDR1 SGHTA, CDR2 FQGNSA. After removal of 5 bases from V and 2 bases from J, the junction contained 3 bases not matched to a gene. The CDR3 spans 13 residues.

The chain carries TRBV9 and TRBJ2-6, with 9 bases aligning to TRBD1. Germline V gene lookup returns CDR1 SGDLS and CDR2 YYNGEE. The CDR3 loop spans 19 amino acids. Unmatched junction bases numbered 10, after V lost 3 bases and J lost 0 bases. CDR3 nucleotides: TGTGCCAGCAGCGCCTACATGGGACAGGGTGACTCTGGGGCCAACGTCCTGACTTTC. Translation: CASSAYMGQGDSGANVLTF.

V gene TRBV4-3 combines with J gene TRBJ2-7; 9 positions agree with TRBD2. Trimming removed 0 bases from V and 7 bases from J; junction bases left unmatched: 7. Germline loops: CDR1 LGHNA, CDR2 YSLEER. The CDR3 length is 15 residues. The CDR3 sequence is CASSQDRASGIEQYF. The CDR3 DNA reads as TGCGCCAGCAGCCAAGATCGGGCTAGCGGGATTGAGCAGTACTTC.

The chain uses TRBV28 and TRBJ1-6; weak D call: TRBD1 (5 bases). The V end lost 6 bases, the J end lost 7 bases, and 16 bases lay between the germline ends. This CDR3 comprises 15 residues. Germline V gives CDR1 MDHEN, CDR2 SYDVKM. For the CDR3, the DNA is TGTGCCAGCAGACCACCAGACAGATTCAATTCACCCCTCCACTTT. Residues: CASRPPDRFNSPLHF.

The chain uses TRBV4-2 and TRBJ1-4; TRBD1 aligns across 7 bases. CDR1 LGHNA and CDR2 YNFKEQ come from the germline V gene. The ends lost 2 bases at V and 5 bases at J; junction bases unmatched: 5. This CDR3 has 15 residues. Written as DNA, the CDR3 is TGTGCCAGCAGCCAAACAGGGACAGCGAATGAAAAACTGTTTTTT. Its translation: CASSQTGTANEKLFF.

In the case of this clone: Other nucleotide sequences in the sample specify the same CDR3. The V call is TRBV28, the J call TRBJ1-2, with 9 positions matching TRBD1. The germline V gene has CDR1 MDHEN and CDR2 SYDVKM. The length of the CDR3 is 12 residues. V was clipped by 6 bases and J by 5 bases; unmatched bases: 1. The CDR3: CASRTGGYGYTF. CDR3 nucleotide sequence: TGTGCCAGCAGGACAGGGGGATATGGCTACACCTTC.

This chain uses TRBV5-4 with TRBJ1-1, with 10 bases matching TRBD1. The junction had 9 bases not matched to a gene; V was cut back by 5 bases and J by 5 bases. The V gene's germline CDR1 is SGHNT and CDR2 YYREEE (reference sequence). This CDR3 comprises 15 residues. CDR3 residues: CASRTGGAGRTEAFF. CDR3 bases: TGTGCCAGCAGGACAGGGGGCGCCGGAAGAACTGAAGCTTTCTTT. Full variable domain (outside the CDR3, taken from reference TRBV5-4 and TRBJ1-1): ETGVTQSPTHLIKTRGQQVTLRCSSQSGHNTVSWYQQALGQGPQFIFQYYREEENGRGNFPPRFSGLQFPNYSSELNVNALELDDSALYLCASRTGGAGRTEAFFGQGTRLTVV.